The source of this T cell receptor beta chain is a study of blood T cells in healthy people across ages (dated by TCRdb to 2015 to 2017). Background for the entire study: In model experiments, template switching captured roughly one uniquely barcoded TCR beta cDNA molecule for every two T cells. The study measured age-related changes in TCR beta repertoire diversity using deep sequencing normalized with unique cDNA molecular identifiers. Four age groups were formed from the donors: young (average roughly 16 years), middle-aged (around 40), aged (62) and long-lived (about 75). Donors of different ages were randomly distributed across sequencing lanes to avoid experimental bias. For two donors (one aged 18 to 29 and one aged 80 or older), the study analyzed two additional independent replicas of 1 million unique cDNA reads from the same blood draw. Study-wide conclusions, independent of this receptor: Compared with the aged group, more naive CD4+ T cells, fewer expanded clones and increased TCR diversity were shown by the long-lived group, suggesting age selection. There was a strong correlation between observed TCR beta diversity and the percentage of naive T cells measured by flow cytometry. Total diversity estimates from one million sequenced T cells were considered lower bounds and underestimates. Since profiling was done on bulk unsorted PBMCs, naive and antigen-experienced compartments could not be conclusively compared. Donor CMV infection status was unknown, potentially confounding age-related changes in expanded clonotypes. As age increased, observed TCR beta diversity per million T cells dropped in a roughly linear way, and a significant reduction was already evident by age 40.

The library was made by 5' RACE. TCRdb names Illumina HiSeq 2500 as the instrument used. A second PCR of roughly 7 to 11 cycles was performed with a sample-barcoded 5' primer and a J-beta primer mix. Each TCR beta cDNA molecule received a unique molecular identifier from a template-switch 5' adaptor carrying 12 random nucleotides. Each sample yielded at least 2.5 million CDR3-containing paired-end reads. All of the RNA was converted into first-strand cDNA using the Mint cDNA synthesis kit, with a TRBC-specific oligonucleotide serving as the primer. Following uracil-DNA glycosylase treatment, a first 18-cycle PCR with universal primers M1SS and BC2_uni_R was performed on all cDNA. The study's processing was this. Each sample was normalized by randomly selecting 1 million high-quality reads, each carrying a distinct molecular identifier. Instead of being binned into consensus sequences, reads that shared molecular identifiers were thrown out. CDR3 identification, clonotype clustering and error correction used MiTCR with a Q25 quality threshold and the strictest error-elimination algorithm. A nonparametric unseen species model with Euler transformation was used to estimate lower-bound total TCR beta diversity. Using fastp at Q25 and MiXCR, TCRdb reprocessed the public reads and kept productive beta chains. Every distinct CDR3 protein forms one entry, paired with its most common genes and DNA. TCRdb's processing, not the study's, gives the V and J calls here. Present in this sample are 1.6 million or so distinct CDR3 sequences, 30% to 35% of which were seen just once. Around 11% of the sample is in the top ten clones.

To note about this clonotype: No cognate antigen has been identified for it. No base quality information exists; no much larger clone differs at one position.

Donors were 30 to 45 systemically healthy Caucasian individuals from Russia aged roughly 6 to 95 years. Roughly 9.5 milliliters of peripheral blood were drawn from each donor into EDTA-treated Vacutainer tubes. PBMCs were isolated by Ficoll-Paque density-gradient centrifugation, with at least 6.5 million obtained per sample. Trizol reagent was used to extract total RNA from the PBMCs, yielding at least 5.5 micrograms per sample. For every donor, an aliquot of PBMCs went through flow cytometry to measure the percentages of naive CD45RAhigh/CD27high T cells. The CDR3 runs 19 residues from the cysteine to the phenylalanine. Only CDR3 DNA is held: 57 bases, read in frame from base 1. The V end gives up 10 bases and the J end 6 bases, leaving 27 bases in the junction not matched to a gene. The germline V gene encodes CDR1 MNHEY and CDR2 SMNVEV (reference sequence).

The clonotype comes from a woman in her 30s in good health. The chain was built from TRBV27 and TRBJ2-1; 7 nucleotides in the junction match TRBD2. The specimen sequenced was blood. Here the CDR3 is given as CATPKSGGRPIPWANEQFF. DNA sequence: TGTGCCACCCCCAAGTCGGGCGGGAGACCTATCCCGTGGGCCAATGAGCAGTTCTTC.